This is a list of T cell receptor beta chains from one sample in a study of identical twins. MiXCR, applied by TCRdb to the 5' RACE reads, yields one record per CDR3 protein. The data contain roughly 1.6 million distinct CDR3 sequences, about 30% of them singletons. Sequenced input: cord blood. These receptors originate from a newborn girl in good health. Both conserved end residues are part of each CDR3. A D gene is named only where the DNA matches it firmly. Only some rows state a clone size, as once, few, many or a class for expanded clones.

clone_size: few; v_call: TRBV6-7; d_call: NA; j_call: TRBJ1-2; cdr3_aa: CASSWDPNYGYTF; cdr3_nt: TGTGCCAGCAGTTGGGATCCTAACTATGGCTACACCTTC
clone_size: few; v_call: TRBV5-1; d_call: TRBD1; j_call: TRBJ1-2; cdr3_aa: CASRGTGVYGYTF; cdr3_nt: TGCGCCAGCAGAGGGACAGGGGTCTATGGCTACACCTTC
clone_size: NA; v_call: TRBV19; d_call: TRBD1; j_call: TRBJ1-5; cdr3_aa: CASSPRQGIGNQPQHF; cdr3_nt: TGTGCCAGTAGTCCCCGACAGGGGATAGGCAATCAGCCCCAGCATTTT
clone_size: few; v_call: TRBV5-1; d_call: NA; j_call: TRBJ1-1; cdr3_aa: CASRRNMNTEAFF; cdr3_nt: TGCGCCAGCAGGAGGAACATGAACACTGAAGCTTTCTTT
clone_size: NA; v_call: TRBV6-2/TRBV6-3; d_call: TRBD2; j_call: TRBJ2-7; cdr3_aa: CASSTPLAGALRAQYF; cdr3_nt: TGTGCCAGCAGTACTCCGCTAGCGGGGGCTCTGAGGGCCCAGTACTTC
clone_size: NA; v_call: TRBV7-7; d_call: TRBD1; j_call: TRBJ2-3; cdr3_aa: CASSYTTGGAADTQYF; cdr3_nt: TGTGCTAGCAGCTATACGACAGGGGGCGCGGCAGATACGCAGTATTTT
clone_size: NA; v_call: TRBV5-1; d_call: NA; j_call: TRBJ2-1; cdr3_aa: CASSLGANVKGDEQFF; cdr3_nt: TGCGCCAGCAGCCTCGGGGCTAACGTAAAGGGGGATGAGCAGTTCTTC
clone_size: many; v_call: TRBV5-1; d_call: NA; j_call: TRBJ2-3; cdr3_aa: CASSLSDADTQYF; cdr3_nt: TGCGCCAGCAGCTTGTCGGACGCAGATACGCAGTATTTT
clone_size: NA; v_call: TRBV2; d_call: NA; j_call: TRBJ2-5; cdr3_aa: CASSEAMTGLETQYF; cdr3_nt: TGTGCCAGCAGTGAAGCGATGACTGGGCTAGAGACCCAGTACTTC
clone_size: NA; v_call: TRBV20-1; d_call: NA; j_call: TRBJ2-3; cdr3_aa: CSARELSLGRNTQYF; cdr3_nt: TGCAGTGCTAGAGAGCTTAGTCTCGGTAGAAATACGCAGTATTTT